Here is one TCR beta chain with its context. Its antigen is as yet unknown. This specimen comes from a study of cytomegalovirus exposure and HLA in healthy donors. Study outcomes and limitations: Later findings reportedly placed an Asian-associated ancestry cluster below the approximately 670-donor mean for N-insertions. 16,951 TCR beta sequences were associated with HLA alleles at 0.05 false discovery rate in a later analysis. Most CMV-associated TCR beta chains appeared HLA-restricted in a later analysis. Researchers reported that three CMV-associated chains were confirmed in vitro as CMV antigen-specific.

The study ran its PCR with 60 Vbeta and 13 Jbeta primers. Clones were read by immunoSEQ multiplex PCR, and TCRdb kept only the in-frame ones, dropping some. The sample consists of 150,000 to 200,000 clones, about 70% of them appearing once. Trimming removed 2 bases from V and 0 bases from J, with 13 bases in between. This CDR3 comprises 16 residues. From germline, CDR1 is SGHVS and CDR2 FNYEAQ. Sequencing was carried out using PBMCs. This receptor was obtained from a woman aged 30 to 39 in good health and CMV-seronegative. The V gene is TRBV7-6, the J gene TRBJ1-1; D might be TRBD1 (6 bases). CDR3 sequence (DNA): TGTGCCAGCAGCTTAAGGGACACCTTAATGAACACTGAAGCTTTCTTT. Its translation is CASSLRDTLMNTEAFF.